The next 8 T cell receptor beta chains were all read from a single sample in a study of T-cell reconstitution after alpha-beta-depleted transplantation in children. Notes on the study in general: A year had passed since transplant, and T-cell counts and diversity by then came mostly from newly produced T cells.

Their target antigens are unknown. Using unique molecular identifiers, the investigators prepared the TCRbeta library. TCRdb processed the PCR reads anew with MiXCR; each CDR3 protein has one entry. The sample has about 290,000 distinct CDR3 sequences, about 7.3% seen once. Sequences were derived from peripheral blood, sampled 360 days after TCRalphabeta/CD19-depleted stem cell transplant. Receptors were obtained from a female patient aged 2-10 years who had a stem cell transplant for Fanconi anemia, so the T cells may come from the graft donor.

DNA for the CDR3: TGTGCCACCAGTGTACAGGCTCCCAAGTACCAAGAGACCCAGTACTTC. Translated: CATSVQAPKYQETQYF. The chain links TRBV24-1 to TRBJ2-5; perhaps TRBD1 as D (5 bases). The CDR3 length is 16 residues. V was cut by 5 bases and J by 0 bases, with 15 bases left in between. Germline values: CDR1 KGHDR, CDR2 SFDVKD.

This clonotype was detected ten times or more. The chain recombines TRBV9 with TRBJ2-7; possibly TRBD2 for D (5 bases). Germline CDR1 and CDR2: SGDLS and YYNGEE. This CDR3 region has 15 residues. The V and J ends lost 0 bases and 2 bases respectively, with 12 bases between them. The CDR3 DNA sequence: TGTGCCAGCAGCGTAGGGCTAGCTACAACCTACGAGCAGTACTTC. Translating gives CASSVGLATTYEQYF. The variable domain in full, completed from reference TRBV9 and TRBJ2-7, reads DSGVTQTPKHLITATGQRVTLRCSPRSGDLSVYWYQQSLDQGLQFLIQYYNGEERAKGNILERFSAQQFPDLHSELNLSSLELGDSALYFCASSVGLATTYEQYFGPGTRLTVT.

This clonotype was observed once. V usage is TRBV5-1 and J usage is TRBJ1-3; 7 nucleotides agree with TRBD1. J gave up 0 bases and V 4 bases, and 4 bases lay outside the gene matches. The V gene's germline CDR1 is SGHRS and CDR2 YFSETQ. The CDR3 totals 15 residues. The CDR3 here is CASSQQGFSGNTIYF. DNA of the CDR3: TGCGCCAGCAGCCAACAGGGGTTCTCTGGAAACACCATATATTTT.

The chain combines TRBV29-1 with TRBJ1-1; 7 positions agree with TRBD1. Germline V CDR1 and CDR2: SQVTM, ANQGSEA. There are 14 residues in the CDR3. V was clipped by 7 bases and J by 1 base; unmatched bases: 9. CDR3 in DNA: TGCAGCGCCCGGGACAGCCTGAGGAACACTGAAGCTTTCTTT. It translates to CSARDSLRNTEAFF.

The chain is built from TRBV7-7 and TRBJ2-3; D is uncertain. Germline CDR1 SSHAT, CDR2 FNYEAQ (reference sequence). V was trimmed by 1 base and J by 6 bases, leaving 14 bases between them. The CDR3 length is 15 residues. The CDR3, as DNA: TGTGCCAGCAGCTTAGGGACCGCAGGAGTGGATACGCAGTATTTT. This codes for CASSLGTAGVDTQYF.

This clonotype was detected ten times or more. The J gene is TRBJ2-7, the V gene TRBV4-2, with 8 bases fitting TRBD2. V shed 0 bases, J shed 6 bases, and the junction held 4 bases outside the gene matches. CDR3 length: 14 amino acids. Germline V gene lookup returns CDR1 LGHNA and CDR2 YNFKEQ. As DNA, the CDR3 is TGTGCCAGCAGCCAAGAGGCGGGGGGAAGCGAGCAGTACTTC. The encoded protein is CASSQEAGGSEQYF.

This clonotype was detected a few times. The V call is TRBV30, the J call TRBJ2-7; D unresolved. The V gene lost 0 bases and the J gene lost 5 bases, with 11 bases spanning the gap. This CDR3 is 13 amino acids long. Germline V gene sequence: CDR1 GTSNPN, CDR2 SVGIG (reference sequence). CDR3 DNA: TGTGCCTGGAGTGTCGGTCTTTCCGACGAGCAGTACTTC. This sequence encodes CAWSVGLSDEQYF.

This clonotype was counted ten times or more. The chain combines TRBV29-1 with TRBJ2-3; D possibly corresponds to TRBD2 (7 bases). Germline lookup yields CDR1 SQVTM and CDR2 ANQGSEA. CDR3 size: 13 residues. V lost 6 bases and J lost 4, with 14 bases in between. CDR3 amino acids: CSVGEGVADTQYF. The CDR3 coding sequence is TGCAGCGTCGGGGAGGGGGTCGCAGATACGCAGTATTTT.